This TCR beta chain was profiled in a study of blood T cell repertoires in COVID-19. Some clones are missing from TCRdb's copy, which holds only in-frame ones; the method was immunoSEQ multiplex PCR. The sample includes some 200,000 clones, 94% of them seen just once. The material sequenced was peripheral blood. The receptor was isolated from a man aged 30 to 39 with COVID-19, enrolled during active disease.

In DNA form, the CDR3 reads TGCAGTGCTCGACAGGGGAATGGCTACACCTTC. The encoded protein is CSARQGNGYTF. The chain is built from TRBV20-1 and TRBJ1-2; TRBD1 matches at 8 bases. Germline CDR1 and CDR2: DFQATT and SNEGSKA (reference sequence). V dropped 5 bases and J dropped 6; count of bases not matched to a gene: 2. The length of the CDR3 is 11 residues.